This section outlines one TCR beta chain sequence together with its context. This clonotype came up a few times. There is no known antigen for this receptor. No qualities accompany the bases; no much larger clone lies one base away. CDR1 and CDR2 are read off the germline V gene (reference sequence) as SEHNR and FQNEAQ. The CDR3, cysteine through phenylalanine, is 15 amino acids long. Kept here is only the CDR3 DNA, which spans 45 bases and is read in frame from base 1. For this chain, trimming is 2 bases at the V end and 6 bases at the J end, and the number of junction bases without a gene match is 9. The source of the sample is a study of regulatory T cells in long-lasting Graves disease listed by TCRdb under 2021. About the study as a whole: To count as having persistent Graves' disease, a patient had to have received antithyroid drug treatment for over 5 years with TSH receptor autoantibodies remaining persistently positive. Persistent Graves' disease patients were compared with newly diagnosed Graves' disease patients by peripheral blood TCR sequencing and RNA sequencing. The study took place in China and was registered as a clinical trial. TCR sequencing covered 13 persistent and approximately 20 newly diagnosed Graves' disease patients, 33 samples in total. Antithyroid drugs had been taken for 8.5 to 13 years on average by persistent Graves' disease patients in the clinical cohort.

Reading the label with the study, this specimen's time point is: persistent/refractory GD, antithyroid drugs over 5 years with positive TRAb. For both TCR sequencing and RNA sequencing, RNA was extracted from PBMCs in TRIzol. The diagnosis of Graves' disease was made according to American Thyroid Association guidelines. Recruitment of patients was carried out at an endocrinology department in Xi'an, China. From each patient, approximately 10 milliliters of peripheral blood was collected into an EDTA anticoagulant tube. PBMCs were isolated by Ficoll Paque Plus density gradient separation without further T cell sorting. An Agilent 2100 Bioanalyzer and agarose gel were used to assess RNA quality, and a NanoDrop 2000 was used to measure RNA concentration. Receptor libraries were prepared by multiplex PCR. TCRdb records Illumina HiSeq 4000 as the sequencer. CDR3 regions were amplified by Arm-PCR with iRepertoire HTBI primers to construct TCR beta libraries. PCR products were gel purified before sequencing. For the original study's pipeline: Gene usage analysis of CDR3 amino acid clonotypes used the 60 to 75 TRBV and about 14 TRBJ segments found across samples. Filtered high-quality paired reads were merged into contigs using COPE and FqMerger. BLAST was used to align contigs to the IMGT TRBV, TRBD and TRBJ reference genes, and CDR3 was defined following IMGT. Clonotypes above 0.1% frequency were classified as highly expanded clones. Repertoire diversity was measured by Shannon entropy, and V-J evenness by the Gini coefficient. A clonotype found in more than one individual was treated as public. TCRdb reworked the public reads: Q25 trimming with fastp, MiXCR clone assembly, productive beta chains retained. Each entry is one CDR3 protein sequence, shown with its most common DNA and genes. TCRdb, not the original authors, processed these V and J calls. The table for this sample lists about half a million distinct CDR3 sequences; approximately 23% of them were counted only once. Jointly, the top ten make up roughly 14% of the sample.

Study-wide findings and limitations: Patients with persistent disease shared more public clonotypes (over 2,500) than newly diagnosed patients did (around 980). As a limitation, the authors acknowledged that the small sample size may reduce accuracy. Only peripheral blood was studied, because thyroid tissue, the primary lesion, was inaccessible. Compared with newly diagnosed patients, persistent Graves' disease patients had lower TCR Shannon entropy and fewer highly expanded clones, which suggests clonal expansion. Persistent disease showed preferential use of TRBV28, TRBJ1-2 and TRBJ2-5, whereas newly diagnosed disease favored TRBV20-1 and TRBJ2-1. Sequencing and analysis were restricted to the TCR beta chain.

The receptor was derived from a female donor with Graves disease. This receptor chain uses TRBV7-9 and TRBJ1-1; TRBD1 aligns with 7 central bases. The sample here was peripheral blood mononuclear cells (PBMCs), taken when the disease was refractory, from a patient treated with antithyroid drugs. The CDR3 sequence is CASSLRRGGGPEAFF. The sequenced DNA: TGTGCCAGCAGCTTACGTCGAGGGGGCGGGCCTGAAGCTTTCTTT.